The 8 T cell receptor beta chains below all came from one sample that was sequenced in a study of regulatory T cells in long-lasting Graves disease. Construction of the TCR beta libraries employed iRepertoire HTBI primers in conjunction with Arm-PCR of CDR3 regions. MiXCR was run by TCRdb on the multiplex PCR reads, yielding one entry per CDR3 protein. In the table there are about 470,000 distinct CDR3 sequences, 20% to 25% of which are singletons. As for time point: persistent/refractory GD, antithyroid drugs over 5 years with positive TRAb. After RNA was extracted from PBMCs, the TCR library was made from it. The starting material was peripheral blood mononuclear cells (PBMCs), obtained when the disease was refractory, from a patient treated with antithyroid drugs. The source is a female donor with Graves disease.

This clonotype showed up many times. The chain links TRBV4-1 to TRBJ1-2; the D is unclear. V was shortened by 5 bases and J by 4 bases, with 14 bases between the two germline ends. Germline lookup yields CDR1 MGHRA and CDR2 YSYEKL. CDR3 length: 14 residues. In nucleotides, the CDR3 is TGCGCCAGCAGCTACGACCGGGCGAGCTATGGCTACACCTTC. This gives the protein CASSYDRASYGYTF.

DNA of the CDR3: TGTGCCACCGGGGACGGGACAGATACGCAGTATTTT. The encoded protein is CATGDGTDTQYF. The chain carries TRBV28 and TRBJ2-3, with D perhaps being TRBD1 or TRBD2 (5 bases each). The CDR3 runs 12 residues. The germline CDR1 and CDR2 sequences are MDHEN and SYDVKM. Between the trimmed V and J ends, which lost 10 bases and 3 bases, there was a span of 11 bases.

V gene TRBV13 combines with J gene TRBJ2-7; TRBD2 is a possible D gene (5 bases). The germline CDR1 and CDR2 sequences are PRHDT and FYEKMQ (reference sequence). This CDR3 has 13 amino acids. Trimming pared 3 bases from V and 7 bases from J, leaving 13 bases between. The CDR3 loop reads CASSFTRRREQYF. Here the CDR3 DNA reads TGTGCCAGCAGCTTTACAAGGAGGAGAGAGCAGTACTTC.

This clonotype has at least ten counts. V is TRBV28 and J is TRBJ1-5; D is possibly TRBD1 (6 bases). CDR1 MDHEN and CDR2 SYDVKM come from the germline V gene. V was cut by 3 bases and J by 7 bases, with 16 bases left in between. CDR3 length equals 15 residues. The CDR3 DNA reads as TGTGCCAGCAGTTTCTACTGGGGGGCGGGGCAGCCCCAGCATTTT. It yields the protein CASSFYWGAGQPQHF. The whole variable domain, filled in from reference TRBV28 and TRBJ1-5, reads DVKVTQSSRYLVKRTGEKVFLECVQDMDHENMFWYRQDPGLGLRLIYFSYDVKMKEKGDIPEGYSVSREKKERFSLILESASTNQTSMYLCASSFYWGAGQPQHFGDGTRLSIL.

This sequence joins TRBV10-3 and TRBJ1-2; D not certain. The V end lost 10 bases, the J end lost 0 bases, and 18 bases lay between the germline ends. CDR3 length equals 15 residues. Per the germline V gene, CDR1 is ENHRY and CDR2 is SYGVKD. As DNA, the CDR3 is TGTGCCACCTCGGAGGAGGGTTCAGCTAACTATGGCTACACCTTC. Its protein product is CATSEEGSANYGYTF.

This clonotype was seen repeatedly, ten times or more. This chain links TRBV24-1 with TRBJ1-5; D ambiguous. The germline CDR1 and CDR2 sequences are KGHDR and SFDVKD. The length of the CDR3 is 14 residues. V was shortened by 9 bases and J by 3 bases, with 14 bases between the two germline ends. The CDR3 DNA sequence: TGTGCCACCTCCCGGAGGCAGTTCAATCAGCCCCAGCATTTT. It encodes CATSRRQFNQPQHF.

This clonotype has a handful of counts. The V gene is TRBV24-1, the J gene TRBJ2-5; TRBD1 might be the D (6 bases). Trimming took off 4 bases at V and 0 bases at J, with 17 bases between the two ends. Germline V lookup: CDR1 KGHDR, CDR2 SFDVKD. This CDR3 is built from 17 residues. Written as DNA, the CDR3 is TGTGCCACCAGTGAACCCGATTGGACAGCGGACCAAGAGACCCAGTACTTC. This encodes CATSEPDWTADQETQYF.

This clonotype was seen many times. V is TRBV28 and J is TRBJ1-5; D is unresolved. Germline V gene sequence: CDR1 MDHEN, CDR2 SYDVKM. V was shortened by 2 bases and J by 6 bases, with 11 bases between the two germline ends. CDR3 length: 14 residues. The CDR3 protein is CASSLKGWGQPQHF. The CDR3 DNA reads TGTGCCAGCAGTTTAAAGGGTTGGGGTCAGCCCCAGCATTTT.